This note documents a single TCR beta chain sequence. The entry originates in a study of OX40 agonist ivuxolimab in advanced cancers. Sequencing was performed with immunoSEQ multiplex PCR; in TCRdb, only in-frame clones are kept and a portion is missing. The sample yields more than 65,000 clones, 75% to 90% seen once. CDR3 size: 15 residues. CDR1 MGHRA and CDR2 YSYEKL come from the germline V gene. Trimming removed 6 bases from V and 6 bases from J; junction bases left unmatched: 13. The sequences come from CD4+ or CD8+ T cells sorted from blood, collected in a trial of the OX40 agonist ivuxolimab. The chain couples TRBV4-1 to TRBJ2-7, with 8 bases identical to TRBD2. The receptor was isolated from an adult with an advanced solid tumor such as melanoma, head and neck, liver or kidney cancer. The CDR3 DNA sequence: TGCGCCAGCAGGCCCGGGGCGGGAGGCCTCTTCGAGCAGTACTTC. Its protein product is CASRPGAGGLFEQYF.